The T cell receptor (beta chain) under discussion was sequenced for a study of regulatory T cells in long-lasting Graves disease. The overall study: Prior antithyroid drug treatment in newly diagnosed Graves' patients lasted under 3 months.

As to this clonotype: Since a much larger clone is just one base distant, this may be a read error.

CDR3 length: 12 residues. Germline loops: CDR1 DFQATT, CDR2 SNEGSKA (reference sequence). Documented time point: newly diagnosed GD, antithyroid drugs for less than 3 months. Isolated PBMC RNA provided the starting material for the TCR library. Building the TCR beta libraries relied on iRepertoire HTBI primers, and CDR3 regions underwent Arm-PCR. Original processing methods: Throughout the samples, researchers identified some 57 TRBV and approximately 15 TRBJ segments. TCRdb reanalysed the multiplex PCR reads using MiXCR and keeps one entry per CDR3 protein. The V and J calls and clone size are TCRdb's, not the authors'. The sample has hundreds of thousands of distinct CDR3 sequences, around 15% seen once. These data were likewise used in another study, on T cells in Graves' hyperthyroidism and ophthalmopathy. That source adds: Absence of ophthalmopathy progression within 18 months defined stable Graves' hyperthyroidism. The primer set for the first-round RT-PCR of the TCR CDR3 was HTBI.

The chain uses TRBV20-1 and TRBJ2-5, with D maybe TRBD1 (5 bases). This TCR derives from a man between 35 and 55 years old with Graves disease. Source: peripheral blood mononuclear cells (PBMCs), taken at new diagnosis, from a patient treated with antithyroid drugs. Here the CDR3 DNA reads TGCAGTGCAAGGACAAATCAAGAGGCCCAGTACTTC. Translation: CSARTNQEAQYF.